One sample yielded the 32 T cell receptor beta chains listed below, sequenced in a study of CD8 T cell repertoires and HIV-1 epitope variants. Method: immunoSEQ multiplex PCR; TCRdb's copy keeps in-frame clones and lacks some. This table holds some 87,000 clones, roughly four fifths found once. Material for sequencing was uncultured baseline CD8+ T cells from peripheral blood mononuclear cells (PBMCs). The receptors come from a male donor with HIV.

The rearrangement links TRBV5-1 to TRBJ2-7; D is possibly TRBD1 (5 bases). Deletions cut 0 bases from V and 1 base from J, with 17 bases between. Germline V gene lookup returns CDR1 SGHRS and CDR2 YFSETQ. The CDR3 contains 17 residues. CDR3 in amino acids: CASSLGGGARTSYEQYF. The CDR3 coding sequence is TGCGCCAGCAGCTTGGGAGGCGGAGCCAGGACATCCTACGAGCAGTACTTC.

The chain links TRBV11-2 to TRBJ2-5; TRBD2 is a possible D gene (5 bases). The CDR3 length is 13 residues. Germline CDR1 SGHAT, CDR2 FQNNGV. V shed 3 bases and J shed 3 bases, with 8 bases lying between them. Written as DNA, the CDR3 is TGTGCCAGCAGCTTGGAGGCTAAAGAGACCCAGTACTTC. Amino acids: CASSLEAKETQYF.

The genes are TRBV7-2 and TRBJ2-5, with D possibly TRBD2 on 7 matching bases. The CDR3 has 16 residues. Looked up from germline, CDR1 is SGHTA and CDR2 is FQGNSA. V was shortened by 4 bases and J by 2 bases, with 17 bases between the two germline ends. CDR3 bases: TGTGCCAGCAGCTATGGGGGGGCCACTCCACAAGAGACCCAGTACTTC. Its protein is CASSYGGATPQETQYF.

The gene calls are TRBV5-4 and TRBJ2-1, with D uncertain. Germline V gene data show CDR1 as SGHNT and CDR2 as YYREEE (reference sequence). The V and J ends lost 2 bases and 7 bases respectively, with 19 bases between them. The CDR3 has 16 amino acids. The CDR3 coding sequence is TGTGCCAGCAGCTTCGGCGAGCGCTTCAATGGGAATGAGCAGTTCTTC. Translated, it gives CASSFGERFNGNEQFF.

The chain links TRBV19 to TRBJ2-7, with D perhaps matching TRBD2 (6 bases). CDR3 size: 12 residues. The germline V gene has CDR1 LNHDA and CDR2 SQIVND (reference sequence). Between the trimmed V and J ends, which lost 3 bases and 6 bases, there was a span of 9 bases. This CDR3 is CASSIPGGEQYF. The CDR3, as DNA: TGTGCCAGTAGTATCCCCGGGGGCGAGCAGTACTTC.

J is TRBJ2-5 and V is TRBV30, with 7 positions matching TRBD2. CDR1 and CDR2 from the germline V gene are GTSNPN and SVGIG (reference sequence). CDR3 size: 15 residues. After removal of 1 base from V and 7 bases from J, the junction contained 12 bases not matched to a gene. CDR3 sequence (DNA): TGTGCCTGGAGTGCAACCGGGACTAACAGCGGGACCCAGTACTTC. The encoded protein is CAWSATGTNSGTQYF.

V gene TRBV28 combines with J gene TRBJ2-1; 10 bases are shared with TRBD1. V dropped 3 bases and J dropped 0; count of bases not matched to a gene: 11. The CDR3 totals 19 residues. Germline CDR1 reads MDHEN; CDR2 reads SYDVKM. This CDR3 is CASSLTGQGLSLSYNEQFF. The CDR3 bases are TGTGCCAGCAGTTTGACGGGACAGGGGCTTTCTCTCTCCTACAATGAGCAGTTCTTC.

This clone was observed a few times. This chain links TRBV10-3 with TRBJ1-5; D gene uncertain. The CDR3 has 15 residues. Trimming shortened V by 7 bases and J by 1 base, and 14 bases separated the two germline ends. Germline V CDR1 and CDR2: ENHRY, SYGVKD. Here the CDR3 DNA reads TGTGCCATCACCGCGGGGAATACGAGCAATCAGCCCCAGCATTTT. It specifies CAITAGNTSNQPQHF.

By proportion, this clone is medium-sized (0.01 to 0.1%). The V and J genes are TRBV19 and TRBJ1-4; TRBD1 might be the D (5 bases). V was trimmed by 2 bases and J by 7 bases, leaving 11 bases between them. The CDR3 has 14 amino acids. Germline CDR1 reads LNHDA; CDR2 reads SQIVND (reference sequence). CDR3 in amino acids: CASSISPRGEKLFF. The DNA of the CDR3 is TGTGCCAGTAGTATATCCCCGAGGGGTGAAAAACTGTTTTTT.

This chain uses TRBV6-6 with TRBJ1-1; 10 nucleotides agree with TRBD1. Germline V gene data show CDR1 as MNHNY and CDR2 as SVGAGI (reference sequence). This CDR3 comprises 15 residues. V was clipped by 5 bases and J by 1 base; unmatched bases: 4. The CDR3 spells CASSQTGGWNTEAFF. The CDR3 DNA is TGTGCCAGCAGTCAGACAGGGGGCTGGAACACTGAAGCTTTCTTT.

The rearrangement uses TRBV27 and TRBJ2-3; the match to TRBD2 covers 9 bases. Germline assignment: CDR1 MNHEY and CDR2 SMNVEV (reference sequence). J lost 4 bases, V lost 4 bases, and 12 bases had no gene match. The CDR3 runs 17 residues. The CDR3 coding sequence is TGTGCCAGCAGTTACCCTTCAGCGGGGGGTGGTGCAGATACGCAGTATTTT. It codes for CASSYPSAGGGADTQYF.

This rearrangement joins TRBV27 to TRBJ2-4; D possibly matches TRBD1 or TRBD2 (5 bases each). The CDR3 is 13 amino acids. Deletions cut 4 bases from V and 8 bases from J, with 12 bases between. Germline V gives CDR1 MNHEY, CDR2 SMNVEV (reference sequence). CDR3 in amino acids: CASSWDGRDIQYF. The CDR3 DNA reads as TGTGCCAGCAGTTGGGACGGCCGAGACATTCAGTACTTC.

The sample holds many counts of this clone. The DNA for the CDR3 is TGTGCCAGCAGCGTAGCTTCGAGCGGGGGGGAGACCCAGTACTTC. Protein: CASSVASSGGETQYF. The J gene is TRBJ2-5, the V gene TRBV9; 9 bases line up with TRBD2. Germline V gene sequence: CDR1 SGDLS, CDR2 YYNGEE. The CDR3 length is 15 residues. V lost 0 bases and J lost 5; bases outside the gene matches: 5.

The chain is built from TRBV7-2 and TRBJ2-1; TRBD1 matches at 9 bases. Trimming at V came to 5 bases and at J to 8 bases, leaving 4 bases not matched to a gene. Germline CDR1 SGHTA, CDR2 FQGNSA. The CDR3 runs 13 residues. The CDR3 is CASSVQGADEQFF. As DNA, the CDR3 is TGTGCCAGCAGCGTACAGGGGGCGGATGAGCAGTTCTTC.

This clone was counted a few times. The J gene is TRBJ1-5, the V gene TRBV6-5, with D unresolved. The ends were cut back, 2 bases at V and 6 bases at J, with 8 bases in the middle. Per the germline V gene, CDR1 is MNHEY and CDR2 is SVGAGI. The CDR3 spans 13 residues. The CDR3 sequence: CASSYQAGQPQHF. The CDR3 DNA sequence: TGTGCCAGCAGTTACCAGGCAGGTCAGCCCCAGCATTTT.

This chain uses TRBV30 with TRBJ2-2, with D unclear. V gave up 0 bases and J gave up 6 bases, with 8 bases separating them. In germline, CDR1 is GTSNPN, CDR2 SVGIG (reference sequence). This CDR3 has 13 residues. The CDR3 DNA sequence: TGTGCCTGGAGTGTGGGGTGGGCCGGGGAGCTGTTTTTT. Protein: CAWSVGWAGELFF.

The V and J genes are TRBV2 and TRBJ1-2; the D gene is possibly TRBD1 (5 bases). Germline CDR1 is SNHLY and CDR2 is FYNNEI. Trimming left V 8 bases short and J 8 bases short, with 18 bases between. The CDR3 is made up of 13 amino acids. The CDR3 is CASRLTHGDGYTF. CDR3 DNA sequence: TGTGCCAGCCGACTCACGCATGGGGACGGCTACACCTTC. Variable domain in full (rest from reference TRBV2 and TRBJ1-2): EPEVTQTPSHQVTQMGQEVILRCVPISNHLYFYWYRQILGQKVEFLVSFYNNEISEKSEIFDDQFSVERPDGSNFTLKIRSTKLEDSAMYFCASRLTHGDGYTFGSGTRLTVV.

The chain links TRBV6-5 to TRBJ1-1, with D possibly TRBD1 on 5 matching bases. CDR3 length: 15 residues. The ends were cut back, 0 bases at V and 2 bases at J, with 10 bases in the middle. Germline V gene sequence: CDR1 MNHEY, CDR2 SVGAGI. The CDR3 spells CASSYSLRVNTEAFF. The DNA of the CDR3 is TGTGCCAGCAGTTACTCGCTCAGGGTTAACACTGAAGCTTTCTTT.

A few counts support this clone. This chain joins TRBV15 and TRBJ2-7; 7 bases line up with TRBD1. The V and J ends lost 6 bases and 7 bases, in that order; junction bases with no gene match: 15. This CDR3 spans 15 amino acids. Germline V gene lookup returns CDR1 LNHNV and CDR2 YYDKDF (reference sequence). CDR3 amino acids: CATSIFGQASREQYF. CDR3 nucleotides: TGTGCCACCAGTATCTTCGGACAGGCCTCTCGGGAGCAGTACTTC.

This rearrangement joins TRBV5-1 to TRBJ2-2, with TRBD2 as a possible D gene (6 bases). From germline, CDR1 is SGHRS and CDR2 YFSETQ. This CDR3 is built from 15 residues. V lost 0 bases, J lost 5 bases, and 11 bases lay in between. CDR3 sequence reads: CASSLVGSGTGELFF. CDR3 nucleotide sequence: TGCGCCAGCAGCTTGGTCGGGAGTGGGACCGGGGAGCTGTTTTTT.

V is TRBV29-1 and J is TRBJ2-3; D gene uncertain. Germline CDR1 and CDR2: SQVTM and ANQGSEA. Trimming stripped 5 bases from V and 7 bases from J, with 10 bases between. The CDR3 consists of 11 residues. CDR3 in DNA: TGCAGCGTTACGTCCGCAAATACGCAGTATTTT. Protein: CSVTSANTQYF.

The rearrangement uses TRBV28 and TRBJ2-7; possible D gene TRBD1, 6 bases. The CDR3 covers 13 residues. CDR1 is MDHEN, CDR2 SYDVKM, per germline. V lost 3 bases and J 0 bases, leaving 6 bases between the germline ends. The CDR3 nucleotides read TGTGCCAGCAGTTTCAGGGGCTCCTACGAGCAGTACTTC. Protein sequence: CASSFRGSYEQYF.

This sequence joins TRBV7-2 and TRBJ2-1, with TRBD2 identical over 7 bases. The CDR3 runs 14 residues. Germline CDR1 and CDR2: SGHTA and FQGNSA. V was pared by 7 bases and J by 8 bases, with 11 bases of the junction left unmatched. The CDR3 nucleotides are TGTGCCAGCATCCTAGCGGCAGGCCTGGATGAGCAGTTCTTC. This codes for CASILAAGLDEQFF. Variable domain in full (rest from reference TRBV7-2 and TRBJ2-1): GAGVSQSPSNKVTEKGKDVELRCDPISGHTALYWYRQSLGQGLEFLIYFQGNSAPDKSGLPSDRFSAERTGGSVSTLTIQRTQQEDSAVYLCASILAAGLDEQFFGPGTRLTVL.

V gene TRBV5-1 combines with J gene TRBJ2-6; 9 bases line up with TRBD1. This CDR3 spans 16 amino acids. The germline V gene has CDR1 SGHRS and CDR2 YFSETQ. The junction had 4 bases not matched to a gene; V was cut back by 6 bases and J by 0 bases. Here the CDR3 DNA reads TGCGCCAGCACGGGACAGGGTTACTCTGGGGCCAACGTCCTGACTTTC. Translation gives CASTGQGYSGANVLTF.

This clone showed up just a few times. The rearrangement uses TRBV5-1 and TRBJ2-6; D perhaps matches TRBD1 (5 bases). V was trimmed by 0 bases and J by 2 bases, leaving 6 bases between them. CDR1 and CDR2 from the germline V gene are SGHRS and YFSETQ. This CDR3 comprises 15 residues. CDR3 protein: CASSLGQPGANVLTF. The CDR3 DNA reads as TGCGCCAGCAGCTTGGGACAGCCTGGGGCCAACGTCCTGACTTTC.

The J gene is TRBJ2-3, the V gene TRBV5-1; tentatively, D is TRBD2 (5 bases). Per the germline V gene, CDR1 is SGHRS and CDR2 is YFSETQ. Trimming stripped 4 bases from V and 2 bases from J, with 26 bases between. The CDR3 runs to 19 residues. The CDR3 region is CASSAEDFPGSSHTDTQYF. The CDR3 DNA is TGCGCCAGCAGCGCCGAAGATTTCCCGGGATCTAGTCACACAGATACGCAGTATTTT.

The chain uses TRBV5-1 and TRBJ1-5, with 11 bases that match TRBD1. From germline, CDR1 is SGHRS and CDR2 YFSETQ. The CDR3 sequence is 15 residues long. V lost 4 bases, J lost 6 bases, and 6 bases stayed unmatched. The CDR3 reads CASSPGTGGGQPQHF. CDR3 bases: TGCGCCAGCAGCCCCGGGACAGGGGGGGGTCAGCCCCAGCATTTT.

The V gene is TRBV15, the J gene TRBJ1-5, with D uncertain. V lost 0 bases and J lost 0, with 6 bases in between. This CDR3 region has 15 residues. Germline CDR1 and CDR2: LNHNV and YYDKDF (reference sequence). The DNA for the CDR3 is TGTGCCACCAGCAGAGAGAGAGGTAGCAATCAGCCCCAGCATTTT. It translates to CATSRERGSNQPQHF.

The chain recombines TRBV29-1 with TRBJ2-7, with 8 bases that match TRBD2. With V trimmed by 2 bases and J by 7 bases, 10 bases remained unmatched. Germline CDR1 and CDR2: SQVTM and ANQGSEA. This CDR3 spans 14 amino acids. CDR3 in amino acids: CSVEMTGGPGEQYF. The CDR3 nucleotides read TGCAGCGTTGAAATGACGGGAGGGCCAGGGGAGCAGTACTTC.

CDR3 bases: TGTGCCTGGAAGAAAGGGACTGAAGCTTTCTTT. Its protein product is CAWKKGTEAFF. The V gene is TRBV30, the J gene TRBJ1-1; D gene ambiguous. The CDR3 length is 11 residues. Trimming cost V 4 bases and J 5 bases, with 8 bases left between them. Germline CDR1 reads GTSNPN; CDR2 reads SVGIG (reference sequence).

The chain uses TRBV6-5 and TRBJ2-7, with D possibly matching TRBD1 (6 bases). Trimming removed 6 bases at V and 0 bases at J, with 15 bases between. The CDR3 loop spans 15 amino acids. Per germline, CDR1 MNHEY and CDR2 SVGAGI. CDR3 nucleotide sequence: TGTGCCAGCAGCAATGAAAGGGGGACCTCCTACGAGCAGTACTTC. Protein sequence: CASSNERGTSYEQYF.

The gene calls are TRBV27 and TRBJ1-2, with D possibly being TRBD1 (5 bases). The CDR3 contains 14 residues. The V gene lost 6 bases and the J gene lost 8 bases, with 19 bases spanning the gap. Germline values: CDR1 MNHEY, CDR2 SMNVEV (reference sequence). CDR3 in amino acids: CASSRDSGYGGYTF. CDR3 nucleotide sequence: TGTGCCAGCAGCAGAGACAGTGGGTATGGGGGCTACACCTTC.